Listed here are 9 T cell receptor beta chains from one sample, sequenced in a study of T cell responses to AZD1222 COVID-19 vaccine. This table comes from immunoSEQ multiplex PCR, and its TCRdb copy is limited to in-frame clones, with some not included. The table lists approximately 150,000 clones, 90% of them singletons. Sample: peripheral blood, taken 28 days after the second AZD1222 dose. These receptors came from an adult who received the AZD1222 COVID-19 vaccine.

This sequence joins TRBV5-4 and TRBJ1-6; 9 positions match TRBD1. Germline CDR1 reads SGHNT; CDR2 reads YYREEE (reference sequence). After removal of 1 base from V and 9 bases from J, the junction contained 5 bases not matched to a gene. The CDR3 runs to 15 residues. CDR3 residues: CASSLSGTGLSPLHF. The CDR3 nucleotides are TGTGCCAGCAGCTTGTCCGGGACAGGGCTTTCACCCCTCCACTTT.

This chain joins TRBV5-8 and TRBJ2-1, with 15 bases identical to TRBD2. CDR1 is SGHTS, CDR2 YDEGEE, per germline. Trimming removed 3 bases from V and 6 bases from J; junction bases left unmatched: 16. This CDR3 region has 20 residues. CDR3 sequence (DNA): TGTGCCAGCAGCTCCTATGGCGGGACCTGGACTAGCGGGGGGGCCAATGAGCAGTTCTTC. As protein: CASSSYGGTWTSGGANEQFF.

The chain combines TRBV6-6 with TRBJ1-3; no firm D call. V gave up 6 bases and J gave up 0 bases, with 9 bases separating them. This CDR3 spans 14 amino acids. Germline values: CDR1 MNHNY, CDR2 SVGAGI (reference sequence). The CDR3 reads CASRRPSSGNTIYF. The CDR3 DNA reads as TGTGCCAGCAGACGGCCGAGCTCTGGAAACACCATATATTTT.

The chain uses TRBV28 and TRBJ2-7; 12 bases map to TRBD1. J gave up 6 bases and V 6 bases, and 18 bases lay outside the gene matches. CDR1 and CDR2 (germline): MDHEN, SYDVKM. This CDR3 region has 18 residues. The DNA of the CDR3 is TGTGCCAGCAGCAAAGGGACAGGGGGCGCATTTCTTCCGACCGAGCAGTACTTC. The encoded protein is CASSKGTGGAFLPTEQYF.

The chain is built from TRBV28 and TRBJ1-1, with D perhaps matching TRBD1 (6 bases). Trimming took off 6 bases at V and 1 base at J, with 15 bases between the two ends. This CDR3 region has 15 residues. In germline, CDR1 is MDHEN, CDR2 SYDVKM. Written as DNA, the CDR3 is TGTGCCAGCAGCCCCCCGACAGGTGGGAACACTGAAGCTTTCTTT. It is translated as CASSPPTGGNTEAFF.

The chain uses TRBV10-1 and TRBJ2-7; the match to TRBD1 covers 9 bases. Germline trimming cut 0 bases from V and 3 bases from J; bases unmatched to any gene: 3. Germline values: CDR1 WNHNN, CDR2 SYGVQD (reference sequence). This CDR3 is built from 15 residues. The CDR3 spells CASSESPTGGYEQYF. DNA of the CDR3: TGCGCCAGCAGTGAGTCCCCGACAGGGGGCTACGAGCAGTACTTC.

The V call is TRBV6-5, the J call TRBJ1-2, with 9 bases that match TRBD1. This CDR3 comprises 14 residues. The germline V gene has CDR1 MNHEY and CDR2 SVGAGI. V gave up 0 bases and J gave up 8 bases; unmatched junction bases: 4. The CDR3 is CASSYSDRGQGYTF. DNA for the CDR3: TGTGCCAGCAGTTACTCGGACAGGGGACAAGGCTACACCTTC.

CDR3 loop: CAISERDTQYF. The CDR3 region has the DNA TGTGCCATCAGTGAGAGAGATACGCAGTATTTT. This chain links TRBV10-3 with TRBJ2-3; D is uncertain. Trimming took 2 bases from V and 5 from J, leaving 2 bases between them. CDR1 and CDR2 from the germline V gene are ENHRY and SYGVKD. The CDR3 contains 11 residues.

V usage is TRBV6-6 and J usage is TRBJ2-7; the match to TRBD2 covers 7 bases. The CDR3 extends over 15 amino acids. Trimming cost V 6 bases and J 0 bases; bases outside gene matches: 8. CDR1 is MNHNY, CDR2 SVGAGI, per germline (reference sequence). CDR3 sequence reads: CASSRLGGGSYEQYF. CDR3 DNA: TGTGCCAGCAGCCGCCTGGGCGGGGGCTCCTACGAGCAGTACTTC.